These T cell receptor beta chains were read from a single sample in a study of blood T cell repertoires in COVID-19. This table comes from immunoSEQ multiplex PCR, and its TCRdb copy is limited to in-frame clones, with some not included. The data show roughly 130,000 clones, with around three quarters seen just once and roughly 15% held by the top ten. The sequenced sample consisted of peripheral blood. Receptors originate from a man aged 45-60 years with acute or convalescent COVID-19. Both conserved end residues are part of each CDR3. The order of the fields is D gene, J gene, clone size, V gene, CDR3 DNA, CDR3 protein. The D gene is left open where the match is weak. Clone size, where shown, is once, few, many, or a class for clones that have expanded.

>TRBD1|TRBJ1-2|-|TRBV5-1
TGCGCCAGCAGCTCGGTGACAGGGGTTGCCTATGGCTACACCTTC
CASSSVTGVAYGYTF
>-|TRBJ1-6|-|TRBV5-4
TGTGCCGGATCGAGTCGGGACATAAATTCACCCCTCCACTTT
CAGSSRDINSPLHF
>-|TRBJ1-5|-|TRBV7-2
TGTGCCAGCAGCTTAGACGGTACAGGGAATAGCAATCAGCCCCAGCATTTT
CASSLDGTGNSNQPQHF
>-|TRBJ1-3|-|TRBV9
TGTGCCAGTAAGACAGGCCACTCTGGAAACACCATATATTTT
CASKTGHSGNTIYF
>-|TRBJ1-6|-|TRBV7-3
TGTGCCAGCAGCCTAGGTGACGCGAGATCACCCCTCCACTTT
CASSLGDARSPLHF
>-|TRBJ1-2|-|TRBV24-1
TGTGCCACCAGTGATTCCGGGGTTCAGGGCTACACCTTC
CATSDSGVQGYTF
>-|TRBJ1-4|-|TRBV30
TGTGCCTGGAATCCGGGTGGTAATGAAAAACTGTTTTTT
CAWNPGGNEKLFF
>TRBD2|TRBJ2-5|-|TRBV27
TGTGCCAGCAGTTTAATCAGTGTGGCGGGGGGGCTAGGTGAGACCCAGTACTTC
CASSLISVAGGLGETQYF
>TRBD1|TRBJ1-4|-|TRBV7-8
TGTGCCAGCAGCCCGCGACAGGGGAGGAATGAAAAACTGTTTTTT
CASSPRQGRNEKLFF
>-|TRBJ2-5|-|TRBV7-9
TGTGCCAGCACCCGGGGGGCCAGTCCTCAAGAGACCCAGTACTTC
CASTRGASPQETQYF
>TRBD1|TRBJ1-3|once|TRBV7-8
TGTGCCAGCAGCTTGACAGGGACTGGAAACACCATATATTTT
CASSLTGTGNTIYF
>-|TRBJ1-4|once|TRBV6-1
TGTGCCAGCAGTGAGACAGGTGAAAAACTGTTTTTT
CASSETGEKLFF
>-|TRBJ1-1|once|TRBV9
TGTGCCAGCAGCCGCCCCGGCTCAGGGACTACTGAAGCTTTCTTT
CASSRPGSGTTEAFF
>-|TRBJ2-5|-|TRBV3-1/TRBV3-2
TGTGCCAGCAGGAGCCCAGGACAAGAGACCCAGTACTTC
CASRSPGQETQYF
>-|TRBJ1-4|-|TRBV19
TGTGCCAGTAGTCCAAGCCAGGGTTATGAAAAACTGTTTTTT
CASSPSQGYEKLFF
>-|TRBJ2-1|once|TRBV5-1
TGCGCCAGCAGCCCCCTCGGGTCCTACAATGAGCAGTTCTTC
CASSPLGSYNEQFF
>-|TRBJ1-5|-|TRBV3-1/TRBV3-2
TGTGCCAGCAGCCATGAGGGCCGCGCCCAGCATTTT
CASSHEGRAQHF
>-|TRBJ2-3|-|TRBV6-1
TGTGCCAGCAGTGAAGGAGTCATGGATACGCAGTATTTT
CASSEGVMDTQYF
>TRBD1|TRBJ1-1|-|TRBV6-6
TGTGCCAGCAGTAGGGGACAGGAGGCGGAAGCTTTCTTT
CASSRGQEAEAFF
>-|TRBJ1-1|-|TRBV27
TGTGCCAGCAGTTTCATCCCGAACACTGAAGCTTTCTTT
CASSFIPNTEAFF
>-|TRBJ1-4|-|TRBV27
TGTGCCAGCATCAGGGAAGTTCCAGAAACCCAATCAACTAATGAAAAACTGTTTTTT
CASIREVPETQSTNEKLFF
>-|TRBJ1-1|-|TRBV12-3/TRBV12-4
TGTGCCAGCAGTTACCAAGAGCCTGAAGCTTTCTTT
CASSYQEPEAFF
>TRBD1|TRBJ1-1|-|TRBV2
TGTGCCAGCAGTCTGACAGGGGGAGGTGAAGCTTTCTTT
CASSLTGGGEAFF
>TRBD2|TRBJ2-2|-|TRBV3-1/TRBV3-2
TGTGCCAGCAGCCAAGTCCCCGGGACTAGTACCGGGGAGCTGTTTTTT
CASSQVPGTSTGELFF
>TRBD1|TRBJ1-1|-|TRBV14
TGTGCCAGCAGCCCGGGACAGGGCTACACTGAAGCTTTCTTT
CASSPGQGYTEAFF
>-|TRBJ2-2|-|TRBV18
TGTGCCAGCTCATCCGATCGGGCCGGGGAGCTGTTTTTT
CASSSDRAGELFF
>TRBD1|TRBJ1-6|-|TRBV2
TGTGCCAGCAGTGGAAGGGGGCAGGGTTCACCCCTCCACTTT
CASSGRGQGSPLHF
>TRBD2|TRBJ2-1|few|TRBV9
TGTGCCAGCAGCCGTAGCGGGGGGCCGTCTAATGAGCAGTTCTTC
CASSRSGGPSNEQFF
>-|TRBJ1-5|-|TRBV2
TGTGCCAGCAGTGGCGGTAATCAGCCCCAGCATTTT
CASSGGNQPQHF
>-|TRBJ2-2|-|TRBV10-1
TGCGCCAGCAGTGAGACCCCACAGGTGACCGGGGAGCTGTTTTTT
CASSETPQVTGELFF
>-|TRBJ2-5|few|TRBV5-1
TGCGCCAGCAGCCTGAGATACCAAGAGACCCAGTACTTC
CASSLRYQETQYF
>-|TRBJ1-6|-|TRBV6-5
TGTGCCAGCAGAACAGGGTCGAATAATTCACCCCTCCACTTT
CASRTGSNNSPLHF
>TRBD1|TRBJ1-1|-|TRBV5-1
TGCGCCAGCAGCCCCGGACAGGGGAAGGGCACTGAAGCTTTCTTT
CASSPGQGKGTEAFF
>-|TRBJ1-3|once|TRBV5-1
TGCGCCAGCAGCTTGGGCGGGACCTCGGACACCATATATTTT
CASSLGGTSDTIYF
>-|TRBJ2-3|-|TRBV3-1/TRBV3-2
TGTGCCAGCAGCCATCAGGACTTAGGAGATACGCAGTATTTT
CASSHQDLGDTQYF
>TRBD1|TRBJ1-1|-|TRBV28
TGTGCCAGCAGTTTATGGTTGGGACAGGGCGGTGAAGCTTTCTTT
CASSLWLGQGGEAFF
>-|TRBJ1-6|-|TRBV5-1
TGCGCCAGCAGCTTTTCCCGCGATTCACCCCTCCACTTT
CASSFSRDSPLHF
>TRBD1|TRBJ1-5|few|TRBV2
TGTGCCAGCAGGGCCGACAGGGGCGAGAATCAGCCCCAGCATTTT
CASRADRGENQPQHF
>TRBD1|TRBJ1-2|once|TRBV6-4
TGTGCCAGCAGTGAAAGGGACAGAAACTATGGCTACACCTTC
CASSERDRNYGYTF
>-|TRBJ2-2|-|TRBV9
TGTGCCAGCAGCGTAGTTCGGAGCACCGGGGAGCTGTTTTTT
CASSVVRSTGELFF
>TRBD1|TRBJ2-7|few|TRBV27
TGTGCCAGCAGTTTTCGCAGGGGGCGAACCTACGAGCAGTACTTC
CASSFRRGRTYEQYF
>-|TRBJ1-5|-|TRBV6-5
TGTGCCAGCTGTAGAGAAGGCAATCAGCCCCAGCATTTT
CASCREGNQPQHF
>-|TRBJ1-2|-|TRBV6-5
TGTGCCAGCAGTTACTCATTTCTACTCGGGATCTATGGCTACACCTTC
CASSYSFLLGIYGYTF
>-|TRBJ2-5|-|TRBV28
TGTGCCAGCAGTAGCCAGGGCGTACCTCAAGAGACCCAGTACTTC
CASSSQGVPQETQYF
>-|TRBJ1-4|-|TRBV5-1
TGCGCCAGCAGATTGGGAGGTAAAATGGCAACTAATGAAAAACTGTTTTTT
CASRLGGKMATNEKLFF
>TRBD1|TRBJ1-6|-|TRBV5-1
TGCGCCAGCAGCTTCCGTGGACAGGGGGGATTTGAGGATTCACCCCTCCACTTT
CASSFRGQGGFEDSPLHF
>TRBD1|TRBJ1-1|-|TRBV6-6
TGTGCCAGCAACACAGGGGCCTTGAACACTGAAGCTTTCTTT
CASNTGALNTEAFF
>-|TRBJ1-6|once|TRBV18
TGTGCCAGCTCACTATCAAGCATGTCGTCCTATAATTCACCCCTCCACTTT
CASSLSSMSSYNSPLHF
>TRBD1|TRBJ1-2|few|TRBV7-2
TGTGCCAGCAGCGGACGACAGGGGGCGAACTATGGCTACACCTTC
CASSGRQGANYGYTF